These 18 T cell receptor beta chains were all obtained from the same sample, sequenced in a study of cytomegalovirus exposure and HLA in healthy donors. PCR employed 60 Vbeta and 13 Jbeta primers. Clones were read by immunoSEQ multiplex PCR, and TCRdb kept only the in-frame ones, dropping some. This sample carries some 200,000 clones, with about 1.1% going to the ten biggest clones. Sequencing input: PBMCs. The receptors here all came from a girl aged 2 to 9 in good health and CMV-seropositive.

The chain has TRBV27 and TRBJ1-1, with 7 bases that match TRBD1. With 4 bases clipped from V and 0 bases from J, the junction kept 11 bases outside the gene matches. This CDR3 contains 17 residues. Germline lookup yields CDR1 MNHEY and CDR2 SMNVEV (reference sequence). The chain's CDR3 is CASSWRRDSALNTEAFF. CDR3 sequence (DNA): TGTGCCAGCAGTTGGCGCCGGGACAGCGCTTTGAACACTGAAGCTTTCTTT.

The chain carries TRBV28 and TRBJ1-2, with D hard to call. V dropped 5 bases and J dropped 6 bases, with 7 bases sitting between them. The CDR3 is made up of 11 amino acids. CDR1 MDHEN and CDR2 SYDVKM come from the germline V gene. CDR3 loop: CASSRRDGYTF. The CDR3 DNA reads TGTGCCAGCAGTCGCCGAGATGGCTACACCTTC.

The chain employs TRBV5-4 and TRBJ2-1, with D uncertain. V was pared by 7 bases and J by 3 bases, with 11 bases between. This CDR3 is 13 amino acids long. Germline-derived CDR1 and CDR2 are SGHNT and YYREEE (reference sequence). CDR3 nucleotides: TGTGCCAGCGCGGAGCTTAACTACAATGAGCAGTTCTTC. This sequence encodes CASAELNYNEQFF.

The rearrangement joins TRBV11-3 to TRBJ2-7, with TRBD1 matching 8 bases. Germline V gene sequence: CDR1 SGHNT, CDR2 YENEEA. CDR3 length: 14 residues. Germline trimming cut 5 bases from V and 6 bases from J; bases unmatched to any gene: 9. CDR3 DNA: TGTGCCAGCAGCACTCGGACAGGGTCGGGCGAGCAGTACTTC. Protein sequence: CASSTRTGSGEQYF.

The rearrangement uses TRBV6-5 and TRBJ1-4, with D hard to call. The ends were cut back, 2 bases at V and 0 bases at J, with 10 bases in the middle. CDR3 length equals 16 residues. CDR1 MNHEY and CDR2 SVGAGI come from the germline V gene. The CDR3 sequence is CASSYRTGTTNEKLFF. CDR3 DNA sequence: TGTGCCAGCAGTTACCGAACGGGGACAACTAATGAAAAACTGTTTTTT.

V gene TRBV5-4 combines with J gene TRBJ2-1; weak D call: TRBD2 (6 bases). Trimming stripped 7 bases from V and 8 bases from J, with 16 bases between. Germline V gene sequence: CDR1 SGHNT, CDR2 YYREEE (reference sequence). The CDR3 runs 13 residues. The DNA for the CDR3 is TGTGCCAGCCCTTCGGCAGGGAGGCATGAGCAGTTCTTC. Translating gives CASPSAGRHEQFF.

The DNA of the CDR3 is TGCGCCAGCAGCTTCGTTACCGGGACAGGGGATAACTATGGCTACACCTTC. Translated: CASSFVTGTGDNYGYTF. J is TRBJ1-2 and V is TRBV5-1; 10 bases align to TRBD1. The CDR3 is 17 residues long. CDR1 and CDR2 from the germline V gene are SGHRS and YFSETQ. V gave up 2 bases and J gave up 1 base; unmatched junction bases: 8.

The chain recombines TRBV12-2 with TRBJ2-1; the table's D call of TRBD2 was not tested on the DNA. TRBV12-2 constitutes a pseudogene. The CDR3 has 15 residues. The CDR3 region is CASRLAKELAAEQFF. The CDR3 region has the DNA TGTGCAAGTCGCTTGGCTAAAGAACTAGCGGCAGAGCAGTTCTTC.

The V gene is TRBV11-2, the J gene TRBJ2-3; the match to TRBD2 covers 7 bases. The CDR3 contains 14 residues. CDR1 and CDR2 from the germline V gene are SGHAT and FQNNGV. V dropped 5 bases and J dropped 1; count of bases not matched to a gene: 3. The CDR3 sequence: CASSVGGGTDTQYF. In DNA, the CDR3 is TGTGCCAGCAGCGTGGGGGGGGGCACAGATACGCAGTATTTT. The variable domain in full, with the rest retrieved from reference TRBV11-2 and TRBJ2-3, is EAGVAQSPRYKIIEKRQSVAFWCNPISGHATLYWYQQILGQGPKLLIQFQNNGVVDDSQLPKDRFSAERLKGVDSTLKIQPAKLEDSAVYLCASSVGGGTDTQYFGPGTRLTVL.

This chain links TRBV27 with TRBJ2-3; 13 nucleotides match TRBD2. Germline V gene data show CDR1 as MNHEY and CDR2 as SMNVEV (reference sequence). V dropped 6 bases and J dropped 3; count of bases not matched to a gene: 12. The CDR3 is made up of 18 amino acids. The CDR3 DNA reads TGTGCCAGCAGCCTACTAGCGGGAGGGCCAATGGGGACAGATACGCAGTATTTT. As protein: CASSLLAGGPMGTDTQYF.

The chain uses TRBV30 and TRBJ2-1, with D perhaps matching TRBD2 (6 bases). The CDR3 is made up of 14 amino acids. From germline, CDR1 is GTSNPN and CDR2 SVGIG (reference sequence). V lost 5 bases, J lost 7 bases, and 18 bases lay in between. The CDR3 DNA follows: TGTGCCTGGGGTAGGGCTCATGGGGGGAATGAGCAGTTCTTC. Translating it yields CAWGRAHGGNEQFF.

The chain couples TRBV18 to TRBJ1-2, with a tentative D call TRBD1 (5 bases). Germline V gives CDR1 KGHSH, CDR2 LQKENI. Trimming took 2 bases from V and 4 from J, leaving 8 bases between them. The CDR3 consists of 13 residues. CDR3: CASSPRGRYGYTF. For the CDR3, the DNA is TGTGCCAGCTCACCAAGGGGCCGCTATGGCTACACCTTC.

This chain uses TRBV4-1 with TRBJ2-7, with TRBD2 identical over 11 bases. J gave up 3 bases and V 2 bases, and 12 bases lay outside the gene matches. The CDR3 loop spans 18 amino acids. Germline CDR1 and CDR2: MGHRA and YSYEKL. In DNA, the CDR3 is TGCGCCAGCAGCCAATTCGGACCGGGACTAGCGGTTTTCTACGAGCAGTACTTC. Protein: CASSQFGPGLAVFYEQYF.

The chain is built from TRBV2 and TRBJ1-5; 9 nucleotides agree with TRBD1. J gave up 6 bases and V 7 bases, and 10 bases lay outside the gene matches. Germline CDR1 is SNHLY and CDR2 is FYNNEI. This CDR3 has 15 amino acids. CDR3 loop: CASKGRTGVRQPQHF. CDR3 in DNA: TGTGCCAGCAAAGGAAGGACAGGGGTTCGTCAGCCCCAGCATTTT.

The chain couples TRBV27 to TRBJ2-5; 7 bases are shared with TRBD1. The J call may be wrong; the DNA end is better matched by TRBJ2-7. Germline V gene lookup returns CDR1 MNHEY and CDR2 SMNVEV (reference sequence). The CDR3 runs 14 residues. The CDR3 loop is CASRAGTVTYEQYF. CDR3 nucleotide sequence: TGTGCCAGCAGAGCCGGGACAGTTACCTACGAGCAGTACTTC.

The genes are TRBV6-1 and TRBJ2-5, with a tentative D call TRBD1 (5 bases). The J call may be mistaken, given a closer DNA end match to TRBJ2-7. This CDR3 has 13 residues. Germline CDR1 and CDR2: MNHNS and SASEGT. The CDR3 nucleotides read TGTGCCATCACAGGAAACTCCCGCTACGAGCAGTACTTC. Amino acid sequence: CAITGNSRYEQYF.

The chain combines TRBV15 with TRBJ1-1; D is perhaps TRBD1 (6 bases). Germline V lookup: CDR1 LNHNV, CDR2 YYDKDF (reference sequence). This CDR3 contains 15 residues. Trimming removed 0 bases at V and 4 bases at J, with 12 bases between. CDR3 in amino acids: CATSRDRGGSTEAFF. CDR3 nucleotides: TGTGCCACCAGCAGAGATCGAGGGGGTAGCACTGAAGCTTTCTTT.

The V call is TRBV19, the J call TRBJ2-4, with a tentative D call TRBD2 (6 bases). CDR3 size: 15 residues. Trimming pared 4 bases from V and 6 bases from J, leaving 16 bases between. The germline CDR1 and CDR2 sequences are LNHDA and SQIVND (reference sequence). CDR3 region: CASSRGGIAGNIQYF. CDR3 DNA sequence: TGTGCCAGTAGTAGGGGCGGGATTGCTGGAAACATTCAGTACTTC.